This is a list of T cell receptor beta chains from one sample in a study of T-cell memory formation after mild COVID-19. TCRdb recomputed calls from the 5' RACE reads with MiXCR, one row per CDR3 protein. Among fewer than 50,000 distinct CDR3 sequences, more than 10% were seen once, and the ten largest hold approximately 24%. Material for sequencing was PBMCs or a T cell subset sorted from them (not recorded which). The receptors here all came from a man in his late teens or twenties who had mild COVID-19 (a few samples of this study predate the infection). Cell type and time point are not known. The CDR3 runs from the conserved cysteine through the conserved F or W. The D gene is left open where the match is weak. Size is stated for part of the rows, as once, few or many counts, or as a class when the clone is expanded.

d_gene | j_gene | v_gene | abundance | CDR3aa | CDR3nt
NA | TRBJ1-2 | TRBV20-1 | NA | CSARVQNYGYTF | TGCAGTGCTAGAGTACAGAACTATGGCTACACCTTC
NA | TRBJ1-5 | TRBV10-3 | NA | CATQSGEGQPQHF | TGTGCCACCCAAAGCGGGGAAGGACAGCCCCAGCATTTT
NA | TRBJ1-2 | TRBV5-6 | NA | CASSRRLRVNYGYTF | TGTGCCAGCAGCCGACGACTCCGGGTCAACTATGGCTACACCTTC
TRBD1 | TRBJ2-6 | TRBV6-2/TRBV6-3 | many | CASSTTGGSGANVLTF | TGTGCCAGCAGTACCACAGGGGGCTCCGGGGCCAACGTCCTGACTTTC
NA | TRBJ2-2 | TRBV7-2 | many | CASSFSVLGELFF | TGTGCCAGCAGCTTCAGTGTTTTGGGGGAGCTGTTTTTT
NA | TRBJ1-5 | TRBV19 | NA | CASRGGGQPQHF | TGTGCCAGCCGCGGCGGAGGGCAGCCCCAGCATTTT
NA | TRBJ1-4 | TRBV12-3/TRBV12-4 | many | CASSYFGGEKLFF | TGTGCCAGCAGTTATTTTGGGGGTGAAAAACTGTTTTTT
TRBD1 | TRBJ2-5 | TRBV12-3/TRBV12-4 | few | CASSPGGLKETQYF | TGTGCCAGCAGCCCAGGGGGTCTAAAAGAGACCCAGTACTTC
TRBD2 | TRBJ2-1 | TRBV6-5 | NA | CACSYGGGSYNEQFF | TGTGCCTGCAGTTACGGCGGGGGCTCCTACAATGAGCAGTTCTTC
NA | TRBJ2-5 | TRBV7-8 | NA | CASSLLSYRETQYF | TGTGCCAGCAGCCTCCTTAGTTACCGAGAGACCCAGTACTTC
NA | TRBJ1-1 | TRBV28 | NA | CASSLAGDTEAFF | TGTGCCAGCAGTTTAGCAGGGGACACTGAAGCTTTCTTT
NA | TRBJ1-5 | TRBV7-2 | NA | CASSAHWGESQPQHF | TGTGCCAGCAGCGCGCATTGGGGAGAGAGTCAGCCCCAGCATTTT
NA | TRBJ1-1 | TRBV5-1 | NA | CASSFNTEAFF | TGCGCCAGCAGCTTTAACACTGAAGCTTTCTTT
NA | TRBJ1-1 | TRBV7-2 | NA | CASSFGSPNTEAFF | TGTGCCAGCAGCTTTGGAAGCCCGAACACTGAAGCTTTCTTT
NA | TRBJ2-3 | TRBV12-3/TRBV12-4 | NA | CASRAQGGGTQYF | TGTGCCAGCAGAGCCCAAGGGGGTGGTACGCAGTATTTT
TRBD1 | TRBJ2-5 | TRBV20-1 | many | CSAPQFGTVGETQYF | TGCAGTGCGCCGCAATTCGGGACAGTAGGGGAGACCCAGTACTTC
NA | TRBJ1-2 | TRBV6-5 | few | CASSPAGAANYGYTF | TGTGCCAGCAGCCCCGCAGGGGCAGCTAACTATGGCTACACCTTC
NA | TRBJ1-2 | TRBV29-1 | NA | CSVERGAENYGYTF | TGCAGCGTTGAACGCGGGGCGGAAAACTATGGCTACACCTTC
NA | TRBJ2-3 | TRBV20-1 | many | CSARDGRVLWDTQYF | TGCAGTGCTAGAGACGGCAGGGTCTTATGGGATACGCAGTATTTT
NA | TRBJ1-1 | TRBV10-3 | few | CAVQVSTEAFF | TGTGCCGTACAGGTTAGCACTGAAGCTTTCTTT
NA | TRBJ2-1 | TRBV6-2/TRBV6-3 | NA | CASSQSTYNEQFF | TGTGCCAGCAGTCAGAGTACGTACAATGAGCAGTTCTTC
NA | TRBJ1-1 | TRBV20-1 | NA | CSARANTEAFF | TGCAGTGCCCGGGCGAACACTGAAGCTTTCTTT
NA | TRBJ2-3 | TRBV12-3/TRBV12-4 | many | CASSPPVSTSTDTQYF | TGTGCCAGCAGCCCCCCCGTCAGCACTAGCACAGATACGCAGTATTTT
NA | TRBJ1-5 | TRBV19 | NA | CASSIPPTVWSQPQHF | TGTGCCAGTAGTATCCCTCCGACGGTCTGGAGCCAGCCCCAGCATTTT
NA | TRBJ2-3 | TRBV3-2 | few | CASSQDRTGTGPLDTQYF | TGTGCCAGCAGCCAAGATAGAACTGGGACAGGGCCACTAGATACGCAGTATTTT
TRBD2 | TRBJ2-1 | TRBV3-1 | NA | CASSQAGGFYNEQFF | TGTGCCAGCAGCCAAGCGGGGGGATTCTACAATGAGCAGTTCTTC
TRBD1 | TRBJ1-2 | TRBV3-1 | few | CASSPQDRIINGYTF | TGTGCCAGCAGCCCCCAGGACAGGATAATTAATGGCTACACCTTC
TRBD1 | TRBJ1-2 | TRBV7-2 | NA | CASSLGLDRGRDYGYTF | TGTGCCAGCAGCTTAGGGCTAGACAGGGGGCGCGACTATGGCTACACCTTC
NA | TRBJ1-4 | TRBV6-5 | few | CASRTTGLNEKLFF | TGTGCCAGCAGGACGACAGGACTTAATGAAAAACTGTTTTTT
NA | TRBJ1-1 | TRBV6-2/TRBV6-3 | few | CASSYSKANTEAFF | TGTGCCAGCAGTTACTCGAAAGCAAACACTGAAGCTTTCTTT
NA | TRBJ1-1 | TRBV5-1 | few | CASRAELSMNTEAFF | TGCGCCAGCAGGGCGGAGCTATCTATGAACACTGAAGCTTTCTTT
NA | TRBJ2-1 | TRBV6-5 | NA | CASSTQFGNRVRSTYNEQFF | TGTGCCAGCAGTACCCAGTTCGGTAACAGGGTAAGGAGCACCTACAATGAGCAGTTCTTC
TRBD1 | TRBJ1-1 | TRBV18 | once | CASSPRQGAVTEAFF | TGTGCCAGCTCACCCCGACAGGGGGCAGTCACTGAAGCTTTCTTT
NA | TRBJ1-1 | TRBV20-1 | NA | CSARDPEQGHTEAFF | TGCAGTGCTAGAGATCCGGAACAGGGCCACACTGAAGCTTTCTTT
NA | TRBJ1-1 | TRBV12-3/TRBV12-4 | NA | CASSFPGSIGYAFF | TGTGCCAGCAGTTTCCCAGGGTCTATCGGTTACGCTTTCTTT
NA | TRBJ2-7 | TRBV4-1 | NA | CASSHLGREQYF | TGCGCCAGCAGCCACCTTGGCCGCGAGCAGTACTTC
TRBD2 | TRBJ2-3 | TRBV6-5 | NA | CASSPPGLAGARSTDTQYF | TGTGCCAGCAGTCCACCGGGACTAGCGGGGGCTAGGAGCACAGATACGCAGTATTTT